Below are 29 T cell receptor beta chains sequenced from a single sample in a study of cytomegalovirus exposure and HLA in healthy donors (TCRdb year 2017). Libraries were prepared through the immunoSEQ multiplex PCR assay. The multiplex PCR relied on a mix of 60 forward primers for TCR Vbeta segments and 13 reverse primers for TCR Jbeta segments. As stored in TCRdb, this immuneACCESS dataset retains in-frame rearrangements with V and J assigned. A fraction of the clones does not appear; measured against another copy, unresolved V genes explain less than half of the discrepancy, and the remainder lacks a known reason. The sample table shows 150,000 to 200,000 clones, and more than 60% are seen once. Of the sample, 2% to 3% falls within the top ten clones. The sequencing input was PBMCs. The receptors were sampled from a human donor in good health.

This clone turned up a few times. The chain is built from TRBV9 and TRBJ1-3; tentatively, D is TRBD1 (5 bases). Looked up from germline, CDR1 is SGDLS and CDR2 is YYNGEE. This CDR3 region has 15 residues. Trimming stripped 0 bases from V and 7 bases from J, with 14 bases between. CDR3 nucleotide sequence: TGTGCCAGCAGCGTAGCGGCGGAGCCAGGGAACACCATATATTTT. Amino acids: CASSVAAEPGNTIYF.

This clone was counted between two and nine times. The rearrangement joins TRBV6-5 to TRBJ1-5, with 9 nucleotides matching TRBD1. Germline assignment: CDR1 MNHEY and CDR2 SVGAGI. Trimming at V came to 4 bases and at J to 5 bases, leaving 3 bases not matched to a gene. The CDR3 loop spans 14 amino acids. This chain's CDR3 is CASSSNRGHQPQHF. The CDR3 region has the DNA TGTGCCAGCAGTTCTAACAGGGGGCATCAGCCCCAGCATTTT.

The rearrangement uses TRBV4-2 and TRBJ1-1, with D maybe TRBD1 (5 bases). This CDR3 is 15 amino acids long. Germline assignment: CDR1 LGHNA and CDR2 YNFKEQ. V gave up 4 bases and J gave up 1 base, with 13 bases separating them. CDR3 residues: CASSRQGEGNTEAFF. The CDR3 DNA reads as TGTGCCAGCAGCCGGCAAGGGGAGGGGAACACTGAAGCTTTCTTT.

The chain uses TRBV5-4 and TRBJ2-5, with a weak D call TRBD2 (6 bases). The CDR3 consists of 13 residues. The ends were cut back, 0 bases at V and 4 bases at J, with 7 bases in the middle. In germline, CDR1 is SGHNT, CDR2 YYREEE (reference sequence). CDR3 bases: TGTGCCAGCAGCTTGGATAGCGGAGAGACCCAGTACTTC. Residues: CASSLDSGETQYF.

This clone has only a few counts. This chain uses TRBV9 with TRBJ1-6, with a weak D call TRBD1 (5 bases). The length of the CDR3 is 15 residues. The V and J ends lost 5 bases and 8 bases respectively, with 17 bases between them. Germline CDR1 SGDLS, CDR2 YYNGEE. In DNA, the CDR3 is TGTGCCAGCAGGGGGGGGATACTGAAAGATTCACCCCTCCACTTT. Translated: CASRGGILKDSPLHF.

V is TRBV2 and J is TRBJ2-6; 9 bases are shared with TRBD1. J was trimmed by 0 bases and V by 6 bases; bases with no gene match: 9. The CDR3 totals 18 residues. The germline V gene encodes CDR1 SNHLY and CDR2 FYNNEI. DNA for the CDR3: TGTGCCAGCAGCGATCCGGGACAGGGTCCCTCTGGGGCCAACGTCCTGACTTTC. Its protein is CASSDPGQGPSGANVLTF.

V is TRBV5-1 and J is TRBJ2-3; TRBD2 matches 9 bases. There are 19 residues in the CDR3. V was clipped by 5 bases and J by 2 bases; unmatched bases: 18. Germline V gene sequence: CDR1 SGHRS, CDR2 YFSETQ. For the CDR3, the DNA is TGCGCCAGCAGTTCCTGGAGTAGGGGTAGCGGGGGTTTCACAGATACGCAGTATTTT. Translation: CASSSWSRGSGGFTDTQYF.

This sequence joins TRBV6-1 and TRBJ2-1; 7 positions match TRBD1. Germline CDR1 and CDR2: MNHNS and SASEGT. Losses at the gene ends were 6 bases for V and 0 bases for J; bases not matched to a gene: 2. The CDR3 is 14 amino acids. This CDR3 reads CASRRDSSYNEQFF. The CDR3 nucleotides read TGTGCCAGCAGGAGGGACAGCTCCTACAATGAGCAGTTCTTC.

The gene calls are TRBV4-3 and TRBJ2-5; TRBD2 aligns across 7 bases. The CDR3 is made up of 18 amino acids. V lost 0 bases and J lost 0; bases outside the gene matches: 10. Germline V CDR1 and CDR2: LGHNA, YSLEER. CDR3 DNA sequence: TGCGCCAGCAGCCAAGAGGTCCGCGGGGGAACGTACCAAGAGACCCAGTACTTC. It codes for CASSQEVRGGTYQETQYF.

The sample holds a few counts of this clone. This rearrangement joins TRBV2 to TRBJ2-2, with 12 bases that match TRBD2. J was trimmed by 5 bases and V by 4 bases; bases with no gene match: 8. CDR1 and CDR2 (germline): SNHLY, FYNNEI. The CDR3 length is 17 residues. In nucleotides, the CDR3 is TGTGCCAGCAGTGGACTAGCGGGGGCCATGGGGACCGGGGAGCTGTTTTTT. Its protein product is CASSGLAGAMGTGELFF.

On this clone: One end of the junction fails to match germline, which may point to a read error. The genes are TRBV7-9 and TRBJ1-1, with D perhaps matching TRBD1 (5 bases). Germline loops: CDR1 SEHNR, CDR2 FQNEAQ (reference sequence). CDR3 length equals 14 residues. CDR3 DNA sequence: TGTTCCAGCAGCCCCGGGACTGGGAACACTGAAGCTTTCTTT. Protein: CSSSPGTGNTEAFF. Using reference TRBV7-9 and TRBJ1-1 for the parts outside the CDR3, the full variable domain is DTGVSQNPRHKITKRGQNVTFRCDPISEHNRLYWYRQTLGQGPEFLTYFQNEAQLEKSRLLSDRFSAERPKGSFSTLEIQRTEQGDSAMYLCSSSPGTGNTEAFFGQGTRLTVV.

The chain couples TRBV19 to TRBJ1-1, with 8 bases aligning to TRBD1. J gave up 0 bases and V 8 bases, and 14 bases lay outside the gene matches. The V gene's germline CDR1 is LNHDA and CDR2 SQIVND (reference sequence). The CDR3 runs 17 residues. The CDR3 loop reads CASSEGTNRGMNTEAFF. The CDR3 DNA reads TGTGCCAGTTCTGAAGGGACAAACAGGGGGATGAACACTGAAGCTTTCTTT. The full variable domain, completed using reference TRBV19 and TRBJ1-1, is DGGITQSPKYLFRKEGQNVTLSCEQNLNHDAMYWYRQDPGQGLRLIYYSQIVNDFQKGDIAEGYSVSREKKESFPLTVTSAQKNPTAFYLCASSEGTNRGMNTEAFFGQGTRLTVV.

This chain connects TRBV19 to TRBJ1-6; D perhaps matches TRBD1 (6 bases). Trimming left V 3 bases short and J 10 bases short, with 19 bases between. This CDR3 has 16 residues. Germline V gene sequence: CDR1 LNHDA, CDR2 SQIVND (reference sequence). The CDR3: CASSIRDTRRVSPLHF. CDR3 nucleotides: TGTGCCAGTAGTATTCGGGACACAAGAAGAGTCTCACCCCTCCACTTT.

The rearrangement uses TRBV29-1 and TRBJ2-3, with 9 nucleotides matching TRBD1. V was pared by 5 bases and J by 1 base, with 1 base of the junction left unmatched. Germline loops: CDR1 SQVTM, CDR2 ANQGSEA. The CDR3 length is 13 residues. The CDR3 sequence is CSVRTGGTDTQYF. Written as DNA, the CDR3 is TGCAGCGTTAGGACAGGGGGCACAGATACGCAGTATTTT.

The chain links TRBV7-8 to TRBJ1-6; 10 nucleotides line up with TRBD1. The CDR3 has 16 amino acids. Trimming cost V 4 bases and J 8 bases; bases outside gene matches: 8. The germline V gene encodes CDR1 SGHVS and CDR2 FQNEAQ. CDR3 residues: CASSSRDRGWDSPLHF. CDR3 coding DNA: TGTGCCAGCAGCTCCAGGGACAGGGGATGGGATTCACCCCTCCACTTT.

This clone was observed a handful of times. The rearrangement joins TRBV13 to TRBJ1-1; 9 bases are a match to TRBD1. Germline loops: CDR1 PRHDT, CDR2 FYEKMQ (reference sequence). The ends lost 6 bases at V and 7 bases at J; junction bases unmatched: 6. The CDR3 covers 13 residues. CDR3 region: CASSSGQGNEAFF. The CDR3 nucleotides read TGTGCCAGCAGTAGCGGACAGGGGAATGAAGCTTTCTTT.

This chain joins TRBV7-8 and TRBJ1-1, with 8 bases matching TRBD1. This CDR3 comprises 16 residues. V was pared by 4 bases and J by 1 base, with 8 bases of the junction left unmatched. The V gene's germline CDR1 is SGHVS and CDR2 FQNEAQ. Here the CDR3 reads CASSSGQGGWNTEAFF. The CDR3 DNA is TGTGCCAGCAGCTCCGGACAGGGAGGTTGGAACACTGAAGCTTTCTTT.

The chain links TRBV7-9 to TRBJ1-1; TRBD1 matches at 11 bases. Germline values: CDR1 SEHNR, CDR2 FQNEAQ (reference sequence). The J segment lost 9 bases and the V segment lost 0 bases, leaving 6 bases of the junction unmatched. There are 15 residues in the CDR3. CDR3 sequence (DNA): TGTGCCAGCAGCTTAGCGCTGGGACAGGGGGACCAAGCTTTCTTT. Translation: CASSLALGQGDQAFF.

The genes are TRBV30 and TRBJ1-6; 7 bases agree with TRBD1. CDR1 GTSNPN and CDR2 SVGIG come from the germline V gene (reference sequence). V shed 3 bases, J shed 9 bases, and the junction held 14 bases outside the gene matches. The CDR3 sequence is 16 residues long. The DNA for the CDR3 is TGTGCCTGGAGCCCCGGGACAGTAGGGGGAGGTTCACCCCTCCACTTT. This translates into CAWSPGTVGGGSPLHF.

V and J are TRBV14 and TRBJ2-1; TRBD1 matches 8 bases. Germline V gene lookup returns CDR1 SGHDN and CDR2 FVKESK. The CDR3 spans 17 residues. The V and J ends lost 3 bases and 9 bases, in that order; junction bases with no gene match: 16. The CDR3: CASSHRTGNGELLEQFF. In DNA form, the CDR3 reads TGTGCCAGCAGCCACCGGACAGGGAATGGGGAGTTACTTGAGCAGTTCTTC.

CDR3 coding DNA: TGCGCCAGCAGTCCGACAGAAGGACCCTACGAGCAGTACTTC. Translated, it gives CASSPTEGPYEQYF. The chain uses TRBV23-1 and TRBJ2-7, with D perhaps matching TRBD1 (5 bases). TRBV23-1 carries the ORF label, with uncertain function. Trimming removed 4 bases from V and 2 bases from J, with 12 bases in between. The CDR3 consists of 14 residues.

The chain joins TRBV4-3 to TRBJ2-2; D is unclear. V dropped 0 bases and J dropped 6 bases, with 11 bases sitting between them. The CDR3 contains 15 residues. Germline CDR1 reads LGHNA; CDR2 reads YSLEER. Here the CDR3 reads CASSQDGLMSGELFF. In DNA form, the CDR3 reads TGCGCCAGCAGCCAAGATGGGCTAATGTCCGGGGAGCTGTTTTTT.

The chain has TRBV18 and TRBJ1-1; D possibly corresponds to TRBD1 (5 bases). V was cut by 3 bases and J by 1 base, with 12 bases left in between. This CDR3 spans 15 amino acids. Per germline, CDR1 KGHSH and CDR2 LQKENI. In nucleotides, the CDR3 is TGTGCCAGCTCACCCTGGCGGGACGAGAACACTGAAGCTTTCTTT. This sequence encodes CASSPWRDENTEAFF.

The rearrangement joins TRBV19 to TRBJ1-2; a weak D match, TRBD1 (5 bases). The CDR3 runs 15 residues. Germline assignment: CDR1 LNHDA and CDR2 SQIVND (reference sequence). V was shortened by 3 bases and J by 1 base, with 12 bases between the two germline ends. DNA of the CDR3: TGTGCCAGTAGTATGGAGGGGATTGGTAACTATGGCTACACCTTC. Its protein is CASSMEGIGNYGYTF.

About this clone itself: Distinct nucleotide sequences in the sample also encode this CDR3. The CDR3 here is CASSAGSLSYEQYF. The CDR3 bases are TGTGCCAGCAGCGCCGGGTCTCTCTCCTACGAGCAGTACTTC. The gene calls are TRBV2 and TRBJ2-7; D is unresolved. The CDR3 has 14 residues. V was cut by 6 bases and J by 0 bases, with 12 bases left in between. The germline gives CDR1 SNHLY, CDR2 FYNNEI. Using reference TRBV2 and TRBJ2-7 for the parts outside the CDR3, the full variable domain is EPEVTQTPSHQVTQMGQEVILRCVPISNHLYFYWYRQILGQKVEFLVSFYNNEISEKSEIFDDQFSVERPDGSNFTLKIRSTKLEDSAMYFCASSAGSLSYEQYFGPGTRLTVT.

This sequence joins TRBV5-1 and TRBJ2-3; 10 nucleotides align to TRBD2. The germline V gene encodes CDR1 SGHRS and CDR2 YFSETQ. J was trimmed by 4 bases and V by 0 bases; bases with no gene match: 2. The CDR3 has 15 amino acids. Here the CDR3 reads CASSLGLAGSDTQYF. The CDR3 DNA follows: TGCGCCAGCAGCTTGGGACTAGCGGGTTCAGATACGCAGTATTTT.

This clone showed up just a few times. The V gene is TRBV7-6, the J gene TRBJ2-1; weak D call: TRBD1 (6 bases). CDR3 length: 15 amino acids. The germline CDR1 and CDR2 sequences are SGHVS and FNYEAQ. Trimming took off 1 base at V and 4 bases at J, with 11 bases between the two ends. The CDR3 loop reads CASSLEQGLYNEQFF. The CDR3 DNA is TGTGCCAGCAGCTTAGAGCAGGGGTTATACAATGAGCAGTTCTTC.

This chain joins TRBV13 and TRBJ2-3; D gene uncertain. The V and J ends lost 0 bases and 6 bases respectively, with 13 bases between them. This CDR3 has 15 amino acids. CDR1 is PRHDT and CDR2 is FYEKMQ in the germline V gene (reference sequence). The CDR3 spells CASSLGRVAADTQYF. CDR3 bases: TGTGCCAGCAGCTTAGGCCGGGTAGCAGCTGATACGCAGTATTTT.

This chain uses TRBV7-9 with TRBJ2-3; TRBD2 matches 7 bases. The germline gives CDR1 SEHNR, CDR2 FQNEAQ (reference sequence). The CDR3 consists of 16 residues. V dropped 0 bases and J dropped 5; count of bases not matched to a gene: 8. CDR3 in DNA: TGTGCCAGCAGCTTAGCGTCTGCGGGGGTGGGAGATACGCAGTATTTT. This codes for CASSLASAGVGDTQYF.